The entry that follows covers one T cell receptor beta chain sequence. This record belongs to a study of blood T cell repertoires in COVID-19. Study background: Whether acute or convalescent, the COVID-19 samples came from the United States, Italy and Spain. Sample material is recorded as cDNA or gDNA derived from T cells, B-cell-depleted T cells, or PBMCs.

Sequencing was performed with immunoSEQ multiplex PCR; in TCRdb, only in-frame clones are kept and a portion is missing. Among nearly 100,000 clones listed, approximately 84% were seen once. The sample taken for sequencing was peripheral blood. The clonotype was recovered from a man aged 65-85 years with acute or convalescent COVID-19.

This CDR3 is CASSLVPGLAAGTGELFF. The CDR3 DNA reads as TGCGCCAGCAGCCTTGTACCGGGACTAGCGGCCGGCACCGGGGAGCTGTTTTTT. The V and J genes are TRBV4-1 and TRBJ2-2; 11 nucleotides align to TRBD2. This CDR3 has 18 residues. J gave up 4 bases and V 4 bases, and 11 bases lay outside the gene matches. Germline V gene data show CDR1 as MGHRA and CDR2 as YSYEKL.